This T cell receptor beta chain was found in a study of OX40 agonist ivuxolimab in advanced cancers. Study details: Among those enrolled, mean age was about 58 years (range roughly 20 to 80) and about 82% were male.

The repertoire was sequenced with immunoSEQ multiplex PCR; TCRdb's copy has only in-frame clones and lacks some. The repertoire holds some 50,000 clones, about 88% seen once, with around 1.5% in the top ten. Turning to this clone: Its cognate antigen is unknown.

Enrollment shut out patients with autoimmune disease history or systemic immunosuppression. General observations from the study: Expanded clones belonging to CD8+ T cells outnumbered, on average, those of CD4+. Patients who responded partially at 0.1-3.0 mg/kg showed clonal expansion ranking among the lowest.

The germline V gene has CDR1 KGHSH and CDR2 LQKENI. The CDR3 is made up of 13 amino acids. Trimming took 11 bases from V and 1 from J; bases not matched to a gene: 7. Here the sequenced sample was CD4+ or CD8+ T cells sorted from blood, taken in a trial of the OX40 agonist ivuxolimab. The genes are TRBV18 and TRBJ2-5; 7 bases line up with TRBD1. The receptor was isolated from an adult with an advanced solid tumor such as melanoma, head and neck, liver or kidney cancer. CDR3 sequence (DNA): TGTGCCGGCGGGCCAGGGGGCCAAGAGACCCAGTACTTC. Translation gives CAGGPGGQETQYF. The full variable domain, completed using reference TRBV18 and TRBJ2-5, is NAGVMQNPRHLVRRRGQEARLRCSPMKGHSHVYWYRQLPEEGLKFMVYLQKENIIDESGMPKERFSAEFPKEGPSILRIQQVVRGDSAAYFCAGGPGGQETQYFGPGTRLLVL.